This TCR beta chain was sequenced for a study of cytomegalovirus exposure and HLA in healthy donors. Whole-study results and caveats: A few CMV-associated chains proved CMV antigen-specific in vitro.

The PCR was carried out with 60 Vbeta primers and 13 Jbeta primers. Methods used by the authors: It was a later analysis that counted some 80 million unique TCR beta chains, of which some 9.9 million were shared. Measured with immunoSEQ multiplex PCR; TCRdb has only the in-frame clones, and not every one. The V and J calls and clone size come from that table; D and trimming were worked out from the DNA. Found here are some 120,000 clones, approximately 80% of them singletons; the top ten hold approximately 10%. With 4 bases removed from V and 8 bases from J, the gap between germline ends came to 22 bases. The CDR3 contains 16 residues. Germline values: CDR1 SGHTS, CDR2 YDEGEE. This clone has just a few counts. Its antigen is as yet unknown.

The sample taken for sequencing was PBMCs. The J gene is TRBJ2-1, the V gene TRBV5-8; D perhaps matches TRBD1 (6 bases). The TCR originated in a man aged 35-49 years in good health and CMV-seropositive. The CDR3 DNA follows: TGTGCCAGCAGCCCGTGGGGTCAGGGGCCAGTGGATGAGCAGTTCTTC. It specifies CASSPWGQGPVDEQFF.